This T cell receptor (beta chain) was identified in a study of blood T cell repertoires in COVID-19. The protocol was immunoSEQ multiplex PCR, while the TCRdb copy is restricted to in-frame clones and leaves out a portion. The sample lists more than 200,000 clones, 85% to 90% occurring once. The CDR3 runs 15 residues. Trimming cost V 6 bases and J 8 bases; bases outside gene matches: 11. Germline loops: CDR1 WNHNN, CDR2 SYGVQD (reference sequence). The receptor was isolated from a man in his forties who had recovered from COVID-19. The rearrangement uses TRBV10-1 and TRBJ2-4, with TRBD1 matching 9 bases. Sequenced material: PBMCs or T cells enriched from blood (not recorded which). This CDR3 reads CASRGQGCLLDIQYF. Here the CDR3 DNA reads TGCGCCAGCAGGGGACAGGGTTGTCTTCTGGACATTCAGTACTTC.